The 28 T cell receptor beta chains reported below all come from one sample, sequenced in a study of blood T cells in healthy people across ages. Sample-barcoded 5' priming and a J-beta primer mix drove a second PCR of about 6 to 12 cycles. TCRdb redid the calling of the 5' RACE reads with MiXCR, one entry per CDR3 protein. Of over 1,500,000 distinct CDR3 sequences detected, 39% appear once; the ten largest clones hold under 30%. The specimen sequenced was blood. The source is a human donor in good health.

Here the CDR3 reads CASTWRASSLDIEAFF. The CDR3, as DNA: TGTGCCAGCACCTGGAGGGCCAGCTCACTCGATATTGAAGCTTTCTTT. The J gene is TRBJ1-1, the V gene TRBV6-6; D unresolved. The V end was cut by 7 bases, the J end by 7 bases, with 25 bases between. Germline loops: CDR1 MNHNY, CDR2 SVGAGI (reference sequence). The CDR3 totals 16 residues.

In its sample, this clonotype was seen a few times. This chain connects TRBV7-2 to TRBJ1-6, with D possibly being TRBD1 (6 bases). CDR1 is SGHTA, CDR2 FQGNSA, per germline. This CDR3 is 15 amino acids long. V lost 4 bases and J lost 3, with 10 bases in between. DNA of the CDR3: TGTGCCAGCAGCTATACACAGGGCTATAATTCACCCCTCCACTTT. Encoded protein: CASSYTQGYNSPLHF.

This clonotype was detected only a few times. CDR3 region: CASSLTTSGNNEQFF. The CDR3 nucleotides read TGTGCCAGCAGCCTAACGACTAGCGGAAACAATGAGCAGTTCTTC. The chain recombines TRBV12-3 or TRBV12-4 with TRBJ2-1, with 9 positions matching TRBD2. V lost 6 bases and J lost 5; bases outside the gene matches: 8. The length of the CDR3 is 15 residues.

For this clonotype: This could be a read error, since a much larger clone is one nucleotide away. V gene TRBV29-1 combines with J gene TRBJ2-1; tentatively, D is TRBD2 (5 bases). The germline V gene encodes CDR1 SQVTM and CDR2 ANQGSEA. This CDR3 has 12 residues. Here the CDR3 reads CRVGSSYNGQFF. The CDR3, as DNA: TGCAGAGTGGGGAGCTCCTACAATGGGCAGTTCTTC.

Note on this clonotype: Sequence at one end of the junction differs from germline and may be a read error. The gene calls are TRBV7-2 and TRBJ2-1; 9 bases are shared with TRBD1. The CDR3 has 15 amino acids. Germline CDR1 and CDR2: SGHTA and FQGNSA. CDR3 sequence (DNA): TGTGCCAGCACCTTAGGACAGGGGCGGTGGAATGAGCAGTTCTTC. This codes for CASTLGQGRWNEQFF.

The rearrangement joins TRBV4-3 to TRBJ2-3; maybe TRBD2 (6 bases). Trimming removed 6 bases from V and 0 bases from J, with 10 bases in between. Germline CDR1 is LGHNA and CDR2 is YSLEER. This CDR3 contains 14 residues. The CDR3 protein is CASRGGRSTDTQYF. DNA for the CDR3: TGCGCCAGCAGGGGGGGACGAAGCACAGATACGCAGTATTTT.

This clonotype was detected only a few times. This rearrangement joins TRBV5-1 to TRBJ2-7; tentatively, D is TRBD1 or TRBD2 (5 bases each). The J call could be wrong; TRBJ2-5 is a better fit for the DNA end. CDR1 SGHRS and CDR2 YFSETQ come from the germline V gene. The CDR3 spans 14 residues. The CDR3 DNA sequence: TGCGCCAGCAGCAATACAGGAGGAACGGAGACCCAGTACTTC. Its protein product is CASSNTGGTETQYF.

The CDR3 here is CASSRQITNYGYTF. CDR3 nucleotides: TGTGCCAGCAGTCGACAGATTACCAACTATGGCTACACCTTC. V gene TRBV12-3 or TRBV12-4 combines with J gene TRBJ1-2; a possible D gene is TRBD1 (5 bases). V lost 5 bases and J lost 2, with 12 bases in between. The CDR3 loop spans 14 amino acids.

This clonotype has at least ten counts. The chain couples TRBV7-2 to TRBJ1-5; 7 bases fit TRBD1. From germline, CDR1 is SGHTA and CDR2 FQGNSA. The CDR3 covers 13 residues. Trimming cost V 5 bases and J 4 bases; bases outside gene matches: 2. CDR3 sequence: CASSRDRNQPQHF. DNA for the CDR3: TGTGCCAGCAGCCGGGACAGAAATCAGCCCCAGCATTTT.

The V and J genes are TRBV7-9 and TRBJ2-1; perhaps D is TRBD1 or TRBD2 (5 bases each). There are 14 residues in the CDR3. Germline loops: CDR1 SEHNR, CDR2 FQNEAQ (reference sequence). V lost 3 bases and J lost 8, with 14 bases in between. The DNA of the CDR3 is TGTGCCAGCAGCTTGTCGGGGACCCTCCATGAGCAGTTCTTC. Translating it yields CASSLSGTLHEQFF.

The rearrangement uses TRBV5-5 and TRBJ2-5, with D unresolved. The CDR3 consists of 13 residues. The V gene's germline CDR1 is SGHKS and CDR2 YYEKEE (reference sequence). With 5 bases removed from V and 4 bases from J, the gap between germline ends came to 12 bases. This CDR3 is CASRPLLSETQYF. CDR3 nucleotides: TGTGCCAGCAGGCCCCTCTTGTCAGAGACCCAGTACTTC.

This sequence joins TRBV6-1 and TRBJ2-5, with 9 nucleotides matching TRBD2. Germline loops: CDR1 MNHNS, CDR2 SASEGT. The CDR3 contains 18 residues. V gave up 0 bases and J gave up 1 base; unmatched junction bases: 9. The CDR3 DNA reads TGTGCCAGCAGTGAAGCGGTCCCTAGCGGGGATTTCCAAGAGACCCAGTACTTC. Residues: CASSEAVPSGDFQETQYF.

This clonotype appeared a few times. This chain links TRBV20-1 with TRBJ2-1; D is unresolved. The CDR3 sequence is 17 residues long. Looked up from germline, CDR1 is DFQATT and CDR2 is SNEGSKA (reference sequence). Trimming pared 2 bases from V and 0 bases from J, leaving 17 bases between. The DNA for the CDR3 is TGCAGTGCTAGATCTTCGGACGGACCACGCTCCTACAATGAGCAGTTCTTC. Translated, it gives CSARSSDGPRSYNEQFF.

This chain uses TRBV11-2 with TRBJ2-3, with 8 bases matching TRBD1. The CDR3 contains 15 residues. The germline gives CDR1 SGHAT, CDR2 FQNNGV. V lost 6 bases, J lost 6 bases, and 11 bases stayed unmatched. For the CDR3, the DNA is TGTGCCAGCAGTCCGGGACAGGCGCCGGGGGATACGCAGTATTTT. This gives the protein CASSPGQAPGDTQYF.

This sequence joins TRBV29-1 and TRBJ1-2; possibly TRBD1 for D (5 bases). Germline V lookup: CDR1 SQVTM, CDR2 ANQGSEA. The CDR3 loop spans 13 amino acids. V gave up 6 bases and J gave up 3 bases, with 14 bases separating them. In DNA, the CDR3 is TGCAGCGTGCCCGAACTGGGGGACTATGGCTACACCTTC. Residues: CSVPELGDYGYTF.

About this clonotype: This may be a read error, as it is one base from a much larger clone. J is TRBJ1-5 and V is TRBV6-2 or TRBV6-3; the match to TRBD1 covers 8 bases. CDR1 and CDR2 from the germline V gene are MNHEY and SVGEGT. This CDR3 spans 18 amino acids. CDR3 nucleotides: TGTGCCAGCAGTTACTCACCCCGAGGGACAGGCAGCAATCGGCCCCAGCATTTT. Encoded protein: CASSYSPRGTGSNRPQHF.

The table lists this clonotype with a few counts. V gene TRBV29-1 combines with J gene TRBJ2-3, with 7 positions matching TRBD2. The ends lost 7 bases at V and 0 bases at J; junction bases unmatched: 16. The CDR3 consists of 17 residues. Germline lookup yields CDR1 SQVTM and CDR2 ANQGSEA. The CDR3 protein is CSANPLQRGVSTDTQYF. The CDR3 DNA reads TGCAGCGCGAACCCTCTCCAGCGGGGAGTTAGCACAGATACGCAGTATTTT.

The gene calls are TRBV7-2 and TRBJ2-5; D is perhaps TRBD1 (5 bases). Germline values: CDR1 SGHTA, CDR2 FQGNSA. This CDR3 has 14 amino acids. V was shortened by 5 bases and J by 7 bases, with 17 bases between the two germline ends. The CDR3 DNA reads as TGTGCCAGCAGCCGACTCGGGCCCCAGGGGACCCAGTACTTC. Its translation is CASSRLGPQGTQYF.

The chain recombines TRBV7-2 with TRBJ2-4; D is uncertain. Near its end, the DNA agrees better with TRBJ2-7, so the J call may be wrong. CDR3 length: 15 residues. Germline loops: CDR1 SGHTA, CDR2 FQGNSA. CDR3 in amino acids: CASSPVAGGLYEQYF. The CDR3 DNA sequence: TGTGCCAGCAGCCCCGTGGCAGGCGGCTTATACGAGCAGTACTTC.

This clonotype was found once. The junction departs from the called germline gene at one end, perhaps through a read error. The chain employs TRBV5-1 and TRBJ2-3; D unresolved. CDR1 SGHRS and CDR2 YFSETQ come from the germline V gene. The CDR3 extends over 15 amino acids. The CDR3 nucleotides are TGCGCCGGCAGCCCAAACAGCATATTCACAGATACGCAGTATTTT. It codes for CAGSPNSIFTDTQYF. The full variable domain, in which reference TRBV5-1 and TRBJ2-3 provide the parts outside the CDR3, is KAGVTQTPRYLIKTRGQQVTLSCSPISGHRSVSWYQQTPGQGLQFLFEYFSETQRNKGNFPGRFSGRQFSNSRSEMNVSTLELGDSALYLCAGSPNSIFTDTQYFGPGTRLTVL.

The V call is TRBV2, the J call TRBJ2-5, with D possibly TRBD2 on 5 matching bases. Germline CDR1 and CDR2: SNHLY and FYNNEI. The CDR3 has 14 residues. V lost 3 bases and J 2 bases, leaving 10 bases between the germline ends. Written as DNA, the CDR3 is TGTGCCAGCAGTGAGATCGGGGATCAAGAGACCCAGTACTTC. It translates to CASSEIGDQETQYF.

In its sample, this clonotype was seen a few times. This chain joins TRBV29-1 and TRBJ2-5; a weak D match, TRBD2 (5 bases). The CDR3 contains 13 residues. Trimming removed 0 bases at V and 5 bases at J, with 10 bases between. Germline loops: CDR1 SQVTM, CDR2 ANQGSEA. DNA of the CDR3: TGCAGCGTTGAAGATCCTGAGCGGGAGACCCAGTACTTC. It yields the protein CSVEDPERETQYF.

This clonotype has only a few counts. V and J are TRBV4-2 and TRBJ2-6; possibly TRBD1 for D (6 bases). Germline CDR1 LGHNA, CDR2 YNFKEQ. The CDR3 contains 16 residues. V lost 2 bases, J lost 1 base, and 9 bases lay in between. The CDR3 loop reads CASSQHQGSGANVLTF. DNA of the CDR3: TGTGCCAGCAGCCAACATCAGGGGTCTGGGGCCAACGTCCTGACTTTC.

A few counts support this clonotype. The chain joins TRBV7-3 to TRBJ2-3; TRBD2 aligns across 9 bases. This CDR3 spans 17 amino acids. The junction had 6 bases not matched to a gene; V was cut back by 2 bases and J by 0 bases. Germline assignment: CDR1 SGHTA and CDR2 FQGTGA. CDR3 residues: CASSLPSSGVSTDTQYF. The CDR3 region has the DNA TGTGCCAGCAGCTTACCTTCTAGCGGGGTGAGCACAGATACGCAGTATTTT.

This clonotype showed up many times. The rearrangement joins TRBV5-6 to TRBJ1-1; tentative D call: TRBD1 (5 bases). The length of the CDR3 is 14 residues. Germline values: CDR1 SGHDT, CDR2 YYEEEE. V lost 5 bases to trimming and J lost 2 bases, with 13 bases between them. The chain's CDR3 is CASSRGGVNTEAFF. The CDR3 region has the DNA TGTGCCAGCAGTAGGGGAGGAGTTAACACTGAAGCTTTCTTT.

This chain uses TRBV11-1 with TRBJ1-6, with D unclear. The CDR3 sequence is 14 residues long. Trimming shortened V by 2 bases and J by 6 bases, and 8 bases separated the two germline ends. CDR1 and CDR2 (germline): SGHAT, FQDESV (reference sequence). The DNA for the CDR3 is TGTGCCAGCAGCTTACGTGACACTAATTCACCCCTCCACTTT. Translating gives CASSLRDTNSPLHF.

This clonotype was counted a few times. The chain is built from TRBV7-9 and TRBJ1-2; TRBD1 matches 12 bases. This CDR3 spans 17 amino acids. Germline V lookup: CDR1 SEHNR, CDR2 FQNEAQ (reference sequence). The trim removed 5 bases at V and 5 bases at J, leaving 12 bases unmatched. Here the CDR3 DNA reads TGTGCCAGCAGCCCGCGGGACAGGGGGCGCCGGAGATATGGCTACACCTTC. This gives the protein CASSPRDRGRRRYGYTF.

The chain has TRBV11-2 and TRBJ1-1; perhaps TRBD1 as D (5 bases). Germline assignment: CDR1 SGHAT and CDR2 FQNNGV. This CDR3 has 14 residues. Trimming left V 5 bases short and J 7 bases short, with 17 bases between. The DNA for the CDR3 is TGTGCCAGCAGCCGCGCGACAGAAATCCATGAAGCTTTCTTT. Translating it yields CASSRATEIHEAFF. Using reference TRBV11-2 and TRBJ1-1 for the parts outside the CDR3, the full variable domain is EAGVAQSPRYKIIEKRQSVAFWCNPISGHATLYWYQQILGQGPKLLIQFQNNGVVDDSQLPKDRFSAERLKGVDSTLKIQPAKLEDSAVYLCASSRATEIHEAFFGQGTRLTVV.